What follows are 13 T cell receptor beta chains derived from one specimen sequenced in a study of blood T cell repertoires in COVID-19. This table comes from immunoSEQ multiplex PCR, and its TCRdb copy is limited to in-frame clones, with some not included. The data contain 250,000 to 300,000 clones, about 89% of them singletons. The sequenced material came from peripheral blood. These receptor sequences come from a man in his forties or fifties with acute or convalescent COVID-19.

CDR3 loop: CASSPQGLEGKLFF. The CDR3 region has the DNA TGTGCCAGTAGTCCCCAGGGACTAGAGGGAAAACTGTTTTTT. This chain links TRBV19 with TRBJ1-4; D may be TRBD1 (5 bases). Germline-derived CDR1 and CDR2 are LNHDA and SQIVND (reference sequence). The length of the CDR3 is 14 residues. Trimming removed 5 bases at V and 10 bases at J, with 17 bases between.

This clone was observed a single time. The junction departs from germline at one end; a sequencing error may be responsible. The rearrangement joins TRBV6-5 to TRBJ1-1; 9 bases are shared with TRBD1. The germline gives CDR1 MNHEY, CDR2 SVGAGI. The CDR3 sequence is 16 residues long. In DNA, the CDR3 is TGTGCCAGCAGTTACTCGGTGGGGACAGGGAACCCTGAAGCTTTCTTT. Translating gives CASSYSVGTGNPEAFF.

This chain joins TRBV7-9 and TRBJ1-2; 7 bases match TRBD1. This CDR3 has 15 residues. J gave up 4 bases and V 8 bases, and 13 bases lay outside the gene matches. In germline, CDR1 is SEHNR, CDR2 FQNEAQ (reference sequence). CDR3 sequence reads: CASGPGTAASYGYTF. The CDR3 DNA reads TGTGCCAGCGGCCCCGGGACAGCAGCGAGCTATGGCTACACCTTC.

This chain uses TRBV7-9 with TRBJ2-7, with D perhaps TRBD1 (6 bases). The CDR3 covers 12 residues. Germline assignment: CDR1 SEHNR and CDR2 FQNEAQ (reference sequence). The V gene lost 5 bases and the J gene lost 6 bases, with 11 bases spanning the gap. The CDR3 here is CASSPTGSEQYF. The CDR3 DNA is TGTGCCAGCAGCCCCACAGGGTCCGAGCAGTACTTC.

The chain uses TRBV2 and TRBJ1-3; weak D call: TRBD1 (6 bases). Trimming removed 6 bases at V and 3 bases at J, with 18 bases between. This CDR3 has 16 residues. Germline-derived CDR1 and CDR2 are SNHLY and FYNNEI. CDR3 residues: CASRTNPGVLGNTIYF. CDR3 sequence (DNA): TGTGCCAGCAGAACGAACCCAGGGGTTCTTGGAAACACCATATATTTT.

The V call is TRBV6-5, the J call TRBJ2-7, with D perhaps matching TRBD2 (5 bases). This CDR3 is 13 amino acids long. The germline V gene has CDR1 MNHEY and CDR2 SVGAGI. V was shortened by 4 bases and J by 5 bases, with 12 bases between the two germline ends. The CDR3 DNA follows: TGTGCCAGCAGTTTAATATACGGGGACGAGCAGTACTTC. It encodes CASSLIYGDEQYF.

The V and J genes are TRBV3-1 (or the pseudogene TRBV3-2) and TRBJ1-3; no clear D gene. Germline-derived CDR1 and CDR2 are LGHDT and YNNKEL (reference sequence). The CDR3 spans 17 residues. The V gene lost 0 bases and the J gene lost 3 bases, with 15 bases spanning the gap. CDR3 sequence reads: CASSQDRRGFGGNTIYF. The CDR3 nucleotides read TGTGCCAGCAGCCAAGATCGTCGGGGTTTCGGTGGAAACACCATATATTTT.

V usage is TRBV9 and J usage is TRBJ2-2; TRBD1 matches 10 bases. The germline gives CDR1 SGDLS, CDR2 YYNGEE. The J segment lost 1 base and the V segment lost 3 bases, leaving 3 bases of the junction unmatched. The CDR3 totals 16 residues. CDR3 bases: TGTGCCAGCAGCGCTGGACAGGGGGTGAACACCGGGGAGCTGTTTTTT. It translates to CASSAGQGVNTGELFF.

CDR3 DNA sequence: TGTGCCAGCTCACCGGAAACAGGTCAGAGTTATGGCTACACCTTC. It codes for CASSPETGQSYGYTF. The V gene is TRBV18, the J gene TRBJ1-2; a possible D gene is TRBD1 (5 bases). This CDR3 is 15 amino acids long. Deletions cut 3 bases from V and 5 bases from J, with 16 bases between. Germline V lookup: CDR1 KGHSH, CDR2 LQKENI.

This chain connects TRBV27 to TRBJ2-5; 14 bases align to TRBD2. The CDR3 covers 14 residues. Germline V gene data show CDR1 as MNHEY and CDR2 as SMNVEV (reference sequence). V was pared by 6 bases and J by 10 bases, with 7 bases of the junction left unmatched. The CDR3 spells CASSTGLAGVGQYF. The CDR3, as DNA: TGTGCCAGCAGCACGGGACTAGCGGGGGTTGGCCAGTACTTC.

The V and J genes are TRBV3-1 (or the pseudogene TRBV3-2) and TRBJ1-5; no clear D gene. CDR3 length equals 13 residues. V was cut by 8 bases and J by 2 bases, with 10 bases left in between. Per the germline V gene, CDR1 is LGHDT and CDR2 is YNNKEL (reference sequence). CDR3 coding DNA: TGTGCCAGCGGGGAGGGAGGCAATCAGCCCCAGCATTTT. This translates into CASGEGGNQPQHF.

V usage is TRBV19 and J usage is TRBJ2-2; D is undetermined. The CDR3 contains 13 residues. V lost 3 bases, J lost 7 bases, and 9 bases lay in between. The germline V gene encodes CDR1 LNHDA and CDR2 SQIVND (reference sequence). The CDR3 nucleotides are TGTGCCAGTAGTATCACGGGTATCGGGGAGCTGTTTTTT. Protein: CASSITGIGELFF.

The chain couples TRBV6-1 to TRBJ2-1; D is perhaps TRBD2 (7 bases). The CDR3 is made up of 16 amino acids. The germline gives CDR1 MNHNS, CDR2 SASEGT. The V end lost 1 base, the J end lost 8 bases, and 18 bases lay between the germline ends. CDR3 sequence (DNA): TGTGCCAGCAGTGAAGGTATGGGGGGGCGCCTCTATGAGCAGTTCTTC. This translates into CASSEGMGGRLYEQFF.